This T cell receptor beta chain was profiled in a study of human T cells and chemical hapten exposure (dated by TCRdb to the early 2020s). For context, the study as a whole: Libraries were pooled for sequencing, and variation in per-sample TCR yields was attributed mainly to small differences in library volumes within the pool. In alopecia patients, the study followed how the peripheral blood TCR repertoire changed in vivo over primary and secondary sensitization to diphenylcyclopropenone (DPC), a hapten. From each blood RNA sample, both TCR alpha and TCR beta chains were sequenced.

Reading the germline V gene (reference sequence) gives CDR1 SGHAT and CDR2 FQDESV. Counted from cysteine to phenylalanine, this CDR3 has 13 amino acids. The entry retains the CDR3 DNA only, 39 bases that are in frame from base 1. Relative to germline, V is 9 bases shorter and J is 2 bases shorter, with 12 bases between their ends. The library was produced with RACE. Sequenced on a NextSeq 500. Library preparation attached unique molecular identifiers to individual cDNA molecules for quantitative, reproducible TCR counting. The source study handled its data this way. Samples had a median of about 96,000 TCRs, with a range from about 23,224 to 750,000. The Decombinator software suite was used to annotate V, J and CDR3 in the TCR reads. For PS versus PT1 abundance plots, all samples were subsampled to the same number of TCRs (28,000). Expanded TCRs were defined as absent before sensitization and observed at least eight times at the 2-week time point. Using fastp trimming at Q25 and MiXCR clonotype assembly, TCRdb reanalyzed the public sequencing data and kept in-frame beta chains. Rows matching on CDR3 protein sequence are summarized as one entry with the most common DNA and genes. TCRdb, not the authors, supplied the V and J calls. This sample lists fewer than 85,000 distinct CDR3 sequences; roughly 8.7% were detected once. Roughly 1.5% of the sample lies in the top ten.

Explained via the paper, the time point label denotes: healthy volunteer bleed at 6 weeks. Unfractionated whole blood was collected in Tempus Blood RNA tubes, and total RNA was extracted from that blood. As TCR sequencing controls, about five healthy volunteers were used, with blood taken at day 0, 2 weeks and 6 weeks. This clonotype was recorded a few times. What antigen it recognizes has not been identified. No qualities accompany the bases; no much larger clone lies one base away. The investigation overall reported the following: Repeated subsampling changed both the strength of the expansion versus patch-test correlation and the threshold at which that correlation became significant. The number of TCRs above 1 in 1000 frequency did not change with DPC sensitization; there was no evidence of global repertoire structure alterations.

This TCR derives from a male donor in good health. Some clones in this sample may be carry-over from other donors' samples. The sequenced material came from whole blood. The rearranged chain carries TRBV11-1 and TRBJ2-3; TRBD1 might be the D gene, on 5 matching bases. The DNA sequence reads TGTGCCAGTTTGGACAAGATCACAGATACGCAGTATTTT. This codes for CASLDKITDTQYF.